The clone carrying this T cell receptor beta chain has just one count. Data came from immunoSEQ multiplex PCR; TCRdb stores just in-frame clones and leaves some out. The table shows 30,000 or so clones, with more than 80% occurring only once. These data come from a study of blood T cell repertoires in COVID-19. At the level of the study: Acute and convalescent COVID-19 specimens originated in the United States, Italy and Spain. T cells, B-cell-depleted T cells, or PBMCs supplied cDNA or gDNA.

Trimming left V 3 bases short and J 5 bases short, with 19 bases between. CDR1 KGHSH and CDR2 LQKENI come from the germline V gene. CDR3 length equals 16 residues. Sequencing used peripheral blood. The sequence was collected from a male donor with active COVID-19. This rearrangement joins TRBV18 to TRBJ1-1, with D hard to call. The CDR3 DNA reads TGTGCCAGCTCACCGGGGTCGGCGGGAGTCGGAACTGAAGCTTTCTTT. It encodes CASSPGSAGVGTEAFF.